The 27 T cell receptor beta chains below were found in one sample sequenced in a study of T cells of healthy individuals. TCRdb used MiXCR to reprocess the 5' RACE reads, holding one entry per CDR3 protein. The table includes roughly 87,000 distinct CDR3 sequences, approximately 18% detected once. Source of these receptors: a human donor in good health.

In this sample, this clonotype turned up a few times. This chain uses TRBV7-9 with TRBJ1-1, with TRBD1 as a possible D gene (6 bases). The V end was cut by 6 bases, the J end by 2 bases, with 19 bases between. Germline loops: CDR1 SEHNR, CDR2 FQNEAQ (reference sequence). CDR3 length: 16 residues. CDR3 sequence: CASSEQGRGVNTEAFF. In DNA, the CDR3 is TGTGCCAGCAGTGAACAGGGTAGGGGTGTAAACACTGAAGCTTTCTTT.

The chain links TRBV5-1 to TRBJ2-3, with D possibly TRBD1 on 6 matching bases. The CDR3 is made up of 14 amino acids. Germline V gene data show CDR1 as SGHRS and CDR2 as YFSETQ. V shed 7 bases and J shed 1 base, with 13 bases lying between them. The CDR3 is CASGKGGRTDTQYF. CDR3 DNA: TGCGCCAGCGGTAAAGGGGGACGCACAGATACGCAGTATTTT. Full variable domain (missing parts from reference TRBV5-1 and TRBJ2-3): KAGVTQTPRYLIKTRGQQVTLSCSPISGHRSVSWYQQTPGQGLQFLFEYFSETQRNKGNFPGRFSGRQFSNSRSEMNVSTLELGDSALYLCASGKGGRTDTQYFGPGTRLTVL.

This clonotype was counted ten times or more. CDR3 coding DNA: TGTGCCAGCAGTTCGTCCGCGAGGAACACTGAAGCTTTCTTT. Its protein product is CASSSSARNTEAFF. The rearrangement links TRBV12-3 or TRBV12-4 to TRBJ1-1; D unclear. V was pared by 4 bases and J by 1 base, with 10 bases between. The CDR3 contains 14 residues.

This clonotype turned up a few times. V is TRBV6-5 and J is TRBJ1-2; D uncertain. With 5 bases removed from V and 8 bases from J, the gap between germline ends came to 12 bases. From germline, CDR1 is MNHEY and CDR2 SVGAGI. The CDR3 loop spans 12 amino acids. The CDR3 bases are TGTGCCAGCAGTGACGGGGTCTGGGGCTACACCTTC. It yields the protein CASSDGVWGYTF.

V usage is TRBV28 and J usage is TRBJ2-3; the D gene is possibly TRBD2 (6 bases). V lost 8 bases and J lost 0, with 15 bases in between. Germline CDR1 reads MDHEN; CDR2 reads SYDVKM. The CDR3 spans 15 residues. The CDR3 loop is CASGHWRVSTDTQYF. The CDR3 bases are TGTGCCAGCGGACATTGGAGGGTTAGCACAGATACGCAGTATTTT.

This clonotype was counted many times. V usage is TRBV18 and J usage is TRBJ1-5, with D possibly TRBD1 on 5 matching bases. V was shortened by 3 bases and J by 5 bases, with 20 bases between the two germline ends. Germline V gene sequence: CDR1 KGHSH, CDR2 LQKENI. The CDR3 has 17 amino acids. CDR3 sequence reads: CASSPETGPPVDQPQHF. DNA of the CDR3: TGTGCCAGCTCACCCGAAACGGGGCCTCCTGTCGATCAGCCCCAGCATTTT.

This clonotype was detected only a few times. The V and J genes are TRBV2 and TRBJ2-1; D is undetermined. The ends were cut back, 3 bases at V and 7 bases at J, with 7 bases in the middle. The CDR3 has 12 residues. Germline V gives CDR1 SNHLY, CDR2 FYNNEI. The CDR3 protein is CASSEIGNEQFF. In nucleotides, the CDR3 is TGTGCCAGCAGTGAGATAGGGAATGAGCAGTTCTTC.

In this sample, this clonotype turned up a few times. The chain joins TRBV2 to TRBJ1-2; D perhaps matches TRBD1 (6 bases). Looked up from germline, CDR1 is SNHLY and CDR2 is FYNNEI. CDR3 length: 13 residues. Trimming removed 7 bases at V and 6 bases at J, with 15 bases between. As DNA, the CDR3 is TGTGCCAGCATTACGACAGGTTTGGATGGCTACACCTTC. Translation gives CASITTGLDGYTF.

V usage is TRBV5-5 and J usage is TRBJ2-2; maybe TRBD1 (5 bases). Trimming took off 0 bases at V and 3 bases at J, with 12 bases between the two ends. In germline, CDR1 is SGHKS, CDR2 YYEKEE (reference sequence). This CDR3 is 16 amino acids long. CDR3 protein: CASSLGGSLYTGELFF. The CDR3 coding sequence is TGTGCCAGCAGCTTGGGGGGCAGCTTATACACCGGGGAGCTGTTTTTT.

The chain couples TRBV7-7 to TRBJ2-1; D might be TRBD1 (6 bases). Germline V CDR1 and CDR2: SSHAT, FNYEAQ (reference sequence). Deletions cut 2 bases from V and 10 bases from J, with 15 bases between. This CDR3 is 14 amino acids long. As DNA, the CDR3 is TGTGCCAGCAGCTTATATTCAGGGGCCCAGGAGCAGTTCTTC. It yields the protein CASSLYSGAQEQFF.

This clonotype was seen more than once but under ten times. The CDR3 DNA reads as TGTGCCAGCTCAGAGGACAGAGCCGAGCAGTACTTC. Protein sequence: CASSEDRAEQYF. The chain is built from TRBV18 and TRBJ2-7, with D possibly being TRBD1 (6 bases). The V and J ends lost 5 bases and 6 bases respectively, with 11 bases between them. Per germline, CDR1 KGHSH and CDR2 LQKENI. The CDR3 has 12 amino acids.

This chain connects TRBV28 to TRBJ2-5, with a weak D call TRBD2 (6 bases). The CDR3 loop spans 15 amino acids. Between the trimmed V and J ends, which lost 6 bases and 1 base, there was a span of 15 bases. CDR1 MDHEN and CDR2 SYDVKM come from the germline V gene. As DNA, the CDR3 is TGTGCCAGCAGCCCAACCGATAGCGGCCAAGAGACCCAGTACTTC. This encodes CASSPTDSGQETQYF.

This clonotype occurred a few times. The chain joins TRBV27 to TRBJ2-3; TRBD2 matches at 7 bases. The CDR3 sequence is 16 residues long. Germline CDR1 is MNHEY and CDR2 is SMNVEV (reference sequence). After removal of 1 base from V and 1 base from J, the junction contained 5 bases not matched to a gene. The CDR3 bases are TGTGCCAGCAGTTTATGGCAGGGAGGGGGCACAGATACGCAGTATTTT. It translates to CASSLWQGGGTDTQYF.

This clonotype was counted ten times or more. The gene calls are TRBV4-3 and TRBJ1-6; D is unclear. Germline values: CDR1 LGHNA, CDR2 YSLEER. This CDR3 has 17 amino acids. Between the trimmed V and J ends, which lost 3 bases and 10 bases, there was a span of 22 bases. The CDR3 DNA follows: TGCGCCAGCAGCCACCCTCAGAGAGGTTCGGGAGGATCACCCCTCCACTTT. Translating gives CASSHPQRGSGGSPLHF.

This clonotype has only a few counts. This chain joins TRBV4-3 and TRBJ2-7; perhaps TRBD1 as D (6 bases). CDR3 length: 14 residues. Germline CDR1 reads LGHNA; CDR2 reads YSLEER. Between the trimmed V and J ends, which lost 1 base and 3 bases, there was a span of 10 bases. CDR3 coding DNA: TGCGCCAGCAGCCAAGTGGCAGGGGACTACGAGCAGTACTTC. Its protein product is CASSQVAGDYEQYF.

This clonotype was recorded many times. CDR3 coding DNA: TGCGCCAGCAGCTTGAGTCAGGGGGCCTCTGGCTACACCTTC. This codes for CASSLSQGASGYTF. The rearrangement links TRBV5-1 to TRBJ1-2; TRBD1 matches at 8 bases. Germline V gene lookup returns CDR1 SGHRS and CDR2 YFSETQ. V lost 1 base and J lost 7; bases outside the gene matches: 6. The CDR3 totals 14 residues.

A few counts support this clonotype. This rearrangement joins TRBV24-1 to TRBJ1-1; D possibly corresponds to TRBD1 (6 bases). Germline V gene data show CDR1 as KGHDR and CDR2 as SFDVKD. The CDR3 extends over 15 amino acids. Trimming took off 10 bases at V and 0 bases at J, with 17 bases between the two ends. The CDR3 region has the DNA TGTGCCACTACTGACAGGCGCCGAATGAACACTGAAGCTTTCTTT. This gives the protein CATTDRRRMNTEAFF.

This clonotype has a handful of counts. The chain has TRBV5-1 and TRBJ1-6; D uncertain. CDR3 size: 14 residues. V shed 4 bases and J shed 1 base, with 6 bases lying between them. The germline V gene encodes CDR1 SGHRS and CDR2 YFSETQ. The CDR3 protein is CASSPGSYNSPLHF. Here the CDR3 DNA reads TGCGCCAGCAGCCCGGGGTCCTATAATTCACCCCTCCACTTT.

The chain links TRBV6-2 or TRBV6-3 to TRBJ1-1; possible D gene TRBD1, 6 bases. V shed 6 bases and J shed 8 bases, with 22 bases lying between them. The CDR3 covers 15 residues. The V gene's germline CDR1 is MNHEY and CDR2 SVGEGT. The CDR3 sequence: CASRSAGTQNREAFF. As DNA, the CDR3 is TGTGCCAGCAGGTCCGCCGGGACACAGAATCGGGAAGCTTTCTTT.

The rearrangement joins TRBV28 to TRBJ1-2; TRBD1 aligns across 7 bases. The CDR3 contains 15 residues. V was clipped by 9 bases and J by 2 bases; unmatched bases: 12. The germline CDR1 and CDR2 sequences are MDHEN and SYDVKM. The CDR3 coding sequence is TGTGCCAGTCATCGACAGGGCGCGCGGAACTATGGCTACACCTTC. Amino acid sequence: CASHRQGARNYGYTF.

This clonotype was observed many times. V usage is TRBV6-6 and J usage is TRBJ1-6; perhaps TRBD1 as D (5 bases). V was pared by 4 bases and J by 7 bases, with 14 bases between. The CDR3 consists of 15 residues. Per germline, CDR1 MNHNY and CDR2 SVGAGI (reference sequence). CDR3 region: CASSSLQGWNSPLHF. CDR3 nucleotides: TGTGCCAGCAGTTCCCTCCAGGGTTGGAATTCACCCCTCCACTTT.

The chain couples TRBV3-1 to TRBJ1-1; possible D gene TRBD1, 6 bases. Trimming removed 7 bases at V and 2 bases at J, with 14 bases between. The germline V gene has CDR1 LGHDT and CDR2 YNNKEL (reference sequence). CDR3 size: 14 residues. The CDR3 here is CASNYGGLNTEAFF. The CDR3 coding sequence is TGTGCCAGCAATTATGGGGGCCTAAACACTGAAGCTTTCTTT.

This clonotype appeared a few times. The chain recombines TRBV4-1 with TRBJ1-3; TRBD1 might be the D (6 bases). CDR3 size: 15 residues. The V and J ends lost 2 bases and 1 base respectively, with 9 bases between them. Germline lookup yields CDR1 MGHRA and CDR2 YSYEKL. The CDR3 is CASSQHQGSGNTIYF. The CDR3 DNA is TGCGCCAGCAGCCAACATCAGGGGTCTGGAAACACCATATATTTT.

The chain couples TRBV5-1 to TRBJ2-4; D might be TRBD2 (7 bases). CDR1 is SGHRS, CDR2 YFSETQ, per germline. V was trimmed by 0 bases and J by 3 bases, leaving 19 bases between them. This CDR3 region has 18 residues. The CDR3 sequence is CASSLGPPGGPVKNIQYF. The DNA for the CDR3 is TGCGCCAGCAGCTTGGGACCCCCGGGGGGCCCGGTCAAAAACATTCAGTACTTC.

This clonotype has more than one count but fewer than ten. The V and J genes are TRBV6-6 and TRBJ2-1, with 9 bases matching TRBD1. The CDR3 extends over 16 amino acids. The germline V gene encodes CDR1 MNHNY and CDR2 SVGAGI (reference sequence). V lost 2 bases, J lost 7 bases, and 9 bases stayed unmatched. CDR3 bases: TGTGCCAGCAGTTACCCAACAGGGGGCGCAGGGAATGAGCAGTTCTTC. Its translation is CASSYPTGGAGNEQFF.

This clonotype was observed a few times. The V gene is TRBV20-1, the J gene TRBJ1-5; possibly TRBD1 for D (5 bases). The V end lost 0 bases, the J end lost 5 bases, and 14 bases lay between the germline ends. This CDR3 spans 15 amino acids. CDR1 is DFQATT and CDR2 is SNEGSKA in the germline V gene (reference sequence). CDR3 nucleotides: TGCAGTGCTAGAGATCCAGGGCGGTGGTATCAGCCCCAGCATTTT. It translates to CSARDPGRWYQPQHF.

The chain couples TRBV4-2 to TRBJ2-5, with D perhaps TRBD1 (6 bases). From germline, CDR1 is LGHNA and CDR2 YNFKEQ. This CDR3 has 15 residues. Trimming took 6 bases from V and 1 from J, leaving 15 bases between them. CDR3 region: CASSPQTGAQETQYF. In DNA form, the CDR3 reads TGTGCCAGCAGTCCTCAGACAGGCGCCCAAGAGACCCAGTACTTC.